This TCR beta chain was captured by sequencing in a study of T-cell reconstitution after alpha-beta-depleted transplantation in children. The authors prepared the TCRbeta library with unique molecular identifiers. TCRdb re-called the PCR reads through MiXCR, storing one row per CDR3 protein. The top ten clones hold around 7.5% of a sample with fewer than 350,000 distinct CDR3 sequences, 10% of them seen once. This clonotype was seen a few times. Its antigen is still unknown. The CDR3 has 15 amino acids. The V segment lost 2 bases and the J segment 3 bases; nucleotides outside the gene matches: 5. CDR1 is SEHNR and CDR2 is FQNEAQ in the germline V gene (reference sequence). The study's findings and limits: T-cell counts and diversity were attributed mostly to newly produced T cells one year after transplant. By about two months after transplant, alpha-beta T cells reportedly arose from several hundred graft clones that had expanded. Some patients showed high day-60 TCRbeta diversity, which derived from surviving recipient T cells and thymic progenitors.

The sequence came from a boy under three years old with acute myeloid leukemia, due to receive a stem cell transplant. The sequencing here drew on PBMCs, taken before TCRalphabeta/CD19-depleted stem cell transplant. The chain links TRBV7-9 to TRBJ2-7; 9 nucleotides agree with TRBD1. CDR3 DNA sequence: TGTGCCAGCAGCTTAACCAGGACAGGGGACTACGAGCAGTACTTC. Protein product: CASSLTRTGDYEQYF. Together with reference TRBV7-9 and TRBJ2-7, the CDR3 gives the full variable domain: DTGVSQNPRHKITKRGQNVTFRCDPISEHNRLYWYRQTLGQGPEFLTYFQNEAQLEKSRLLSDRFSAERPKGSFSTLEIQRTEQGDSAMYLCASSLTRTGDYEQYFGPGTRLTVT.